This TCR beta chain was profiled in a study of cytomegalovirus exposure and HLA in healthy donors. Study in general: The 550 to 800 first-cohort repertoires and the 95 to 150 validation repertoires shared the same platform, a later analysis reported.

CDR1 SEHNR and CDR2 FQNEAQ come from the germline V gene (reference sequence). CDR3 length: 14 amino acids. Trimming left V 3 bases short and J 1 base short, with 9 bases between. Regarding this clone: Its antigen is not known.

Findings of the study overall: Reports indicated that the classifier achieved high specificity and sensitivity in diagnosing cytomegalovirus status. Rarity held for most TCR sequences, but there were some public TCRs that occurred in many donors. Researchers catalogued approximately 170 TCR beta chains as cytomegalovirus-associated.

The protocol was immunoSEQ multiplex PCR, while the TCRdb copy is restricted to in-frame clones and leaves out a portion. There are roughly 260,000 clones in the sample; just under 90% occur only once, and approximately 2.5% lies in the top ten. This receptor was obtained from a man younger than 35 in good health and CMV-seronegative. J is TRBJ1-2 and V is TRBV7-9, with D maybe TRBD1 (6 bases). The sample taken for sequencing was PBMCs. The CDR3 region is CASSFGTLNYGYTF. The CDR3 DNA reads TGTGCCAGCAGCTTCGGGACACTTAACTATGGCTACACCTTC.